This T cell receptor beta chain was captured by sequencing in a study of T cell changes during pregnancy in multiple sclerosis (dated by TCRdb to the late 2010s). Some background on the complete study: The study examined how the T cell repertoire changed over the course of pregnancy in women with multiple sclerosis.

For this clone: Its antigen is unknown. No base qualities exist here, and no much larger clone lies one base off it.

The CDR3 covers 12 residues, taking in both the cysteine and the phenylalanine. The retained sequence is limited to the CDR3, 36 bases, with the frame set at the first base. V has 6 bases trimmed and J has 8 bases trimmed; junction bases matching no gene number 3. The germline V gene sets CDR1 to SGHAT and CDR2 to FQNNGV. Library construction relied on the immunoSEQ multiplex PCR assay. Here the immuneACCESS table is served through TCRdb, limited to in-frame sequences with V and J called. Missing clones are a known gap in these copies; in checked studies unresolved V genes cover under half, and the rest lacks a known reason. This sample gives about 44,000 clones in total; more than 75% of them show up just once. The biggest ten clones account for approximately 5.8% of the sample.

The receptor was derived from a female donor in good health, enrolled as a control in a pregnancy study. This chain joins TRBV11-2 to TRBJ2-1, and TRBD1 aligns with 8 junction nucleotides. Sequences were derived from CD8+ T cells from peripheral blood mononuclear cells, sampled after pregnancy. The base sequence is TGTGCCAGCAGTAAGACAGGGGATGAGCAGTTCTTC. The resulting protein is CASSKTGDEQFF.